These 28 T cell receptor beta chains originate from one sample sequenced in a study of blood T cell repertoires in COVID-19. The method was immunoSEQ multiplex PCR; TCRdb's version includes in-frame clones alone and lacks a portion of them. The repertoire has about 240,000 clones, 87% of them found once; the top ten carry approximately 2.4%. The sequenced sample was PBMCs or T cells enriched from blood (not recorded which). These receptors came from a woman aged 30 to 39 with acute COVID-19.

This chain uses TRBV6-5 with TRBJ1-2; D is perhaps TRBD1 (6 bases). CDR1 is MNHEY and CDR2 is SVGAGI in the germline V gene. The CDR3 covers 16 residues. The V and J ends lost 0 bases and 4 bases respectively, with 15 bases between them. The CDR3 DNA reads TGTGCCAGCAGTTACTCGCCTGGCAGGGGCTCCTATGGCTACACCTTC. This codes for CASSYSPGRGSYGYTF.

The CDR3 loop reads CASSQDRDTEAFF. The CDR3 DNA is TGTGCCAGCAGCCAAGATAGAGACACTGAAGCTTTCTTT. The V gene is TRBV14, the J gene TRBJ1-1; D gene unclear. This CDR3 has 13 residues. Germline V gene sequence: CDR1 SGHDN, CDR2 FVKESK. With 0 bases removed from V and 3 bases from J, the gap between germline ends came to 5 bases.

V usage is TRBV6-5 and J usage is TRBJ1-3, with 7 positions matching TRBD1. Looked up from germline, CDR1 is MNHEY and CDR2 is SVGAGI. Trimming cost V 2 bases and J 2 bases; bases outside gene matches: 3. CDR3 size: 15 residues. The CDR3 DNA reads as TGTGCCAGCAGTTACACGACAGGGACTGGAAACACCATATATTTT. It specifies CASSYTTGTGNTIYF.

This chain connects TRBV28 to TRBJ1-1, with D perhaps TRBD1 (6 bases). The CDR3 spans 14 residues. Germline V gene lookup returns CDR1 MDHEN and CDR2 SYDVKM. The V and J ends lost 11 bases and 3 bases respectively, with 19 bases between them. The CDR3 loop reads CACGGSWTDTEAFF. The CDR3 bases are TGTGCCTGCGGAGGAAGCTGGACAGACACTGAAGCTTTCTTT.

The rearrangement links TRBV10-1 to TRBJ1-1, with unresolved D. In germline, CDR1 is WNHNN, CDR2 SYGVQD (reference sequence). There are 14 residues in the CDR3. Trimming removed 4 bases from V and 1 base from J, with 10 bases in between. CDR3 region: CASSAREANTEAFF. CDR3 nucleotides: TGCGCCAGCAGTGCCCGAGAGGCGAACACTGAAGCTTTCTTT.

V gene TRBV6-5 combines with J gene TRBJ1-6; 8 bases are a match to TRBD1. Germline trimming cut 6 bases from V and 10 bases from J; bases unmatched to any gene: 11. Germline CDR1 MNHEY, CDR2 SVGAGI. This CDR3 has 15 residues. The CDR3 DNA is TGTGCCAGCAGCAAAGGACAGGGTAGATCCTCACCCCTCCACTTT. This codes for CASSKGQGRSSPLHF.

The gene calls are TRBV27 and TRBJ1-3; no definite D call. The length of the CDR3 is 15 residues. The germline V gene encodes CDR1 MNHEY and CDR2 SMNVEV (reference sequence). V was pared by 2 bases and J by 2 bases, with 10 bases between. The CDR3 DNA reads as TGTGCCAGCAGTTTAGGCGGGTACCCTGGAAACACCATATATTTT. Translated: CASSLGGYPGNTIYF.

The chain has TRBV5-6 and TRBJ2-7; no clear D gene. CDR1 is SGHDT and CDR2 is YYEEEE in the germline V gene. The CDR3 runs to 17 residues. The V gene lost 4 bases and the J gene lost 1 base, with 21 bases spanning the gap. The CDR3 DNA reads TGTGCCAGCAGCCCCGCTGGTTCGGGTGGTGTGTCCTACGAGCAGTACTTC. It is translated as CASSPAGSGGVSYEQYF.

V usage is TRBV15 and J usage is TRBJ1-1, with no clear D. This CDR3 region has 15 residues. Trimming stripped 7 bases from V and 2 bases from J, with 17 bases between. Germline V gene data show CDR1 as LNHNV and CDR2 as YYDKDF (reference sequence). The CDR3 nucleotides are TGTGCCACCACATCCGGTATGGGAGCCAACACTGAAGCTTTCTTT. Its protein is CATTSGMGANTEAFF.

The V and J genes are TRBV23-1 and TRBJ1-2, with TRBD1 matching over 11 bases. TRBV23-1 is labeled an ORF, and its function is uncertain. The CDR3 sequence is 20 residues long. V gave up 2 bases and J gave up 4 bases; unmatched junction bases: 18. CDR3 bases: TGCGCCAGCAGTCAAAACCGGGACAGGGGGGCCCGCGGGCCAAGCTATGGCTACACCTTC. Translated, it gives CASSQNRDRGARGPSYGYTF.

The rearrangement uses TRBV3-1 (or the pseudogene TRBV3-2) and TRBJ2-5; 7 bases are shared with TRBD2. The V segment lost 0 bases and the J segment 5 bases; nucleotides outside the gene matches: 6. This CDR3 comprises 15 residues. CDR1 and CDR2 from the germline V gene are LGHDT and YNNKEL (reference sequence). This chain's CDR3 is CASSQDRLAGETQYF. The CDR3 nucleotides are TGTGCCAGCAGCCAAGATCGACTAGCCGGCGAGACCCAGTACTTC.

The chain's CDR3 is CASNPGQGMNTGELFF. The CDR3 bases are TGTGCCAGCAACCCCGGACAGGGCATGAACACCGGGGAGCTGTTTTTT. This chain joins TRBV5-4 and TRBJ2-2, with TRBD1 identical over 8 bases. Germline lookup yields CDR1 SGHNT and CDR2 YYREEE (reference sequence). J gave up 1 base and V 6 bases, and 8 bases lay outside the gene matches. The CDR3 runs 16 residues.

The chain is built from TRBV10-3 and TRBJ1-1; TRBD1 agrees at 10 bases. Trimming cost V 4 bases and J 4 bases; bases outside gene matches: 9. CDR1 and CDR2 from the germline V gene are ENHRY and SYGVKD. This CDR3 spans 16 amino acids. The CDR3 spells CAISVDRGHPGTEAFF. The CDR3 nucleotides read TGTGCCATCAGTGTTGACAGGGGGCACCCGGGCACTGAAGCTTTCTTT.

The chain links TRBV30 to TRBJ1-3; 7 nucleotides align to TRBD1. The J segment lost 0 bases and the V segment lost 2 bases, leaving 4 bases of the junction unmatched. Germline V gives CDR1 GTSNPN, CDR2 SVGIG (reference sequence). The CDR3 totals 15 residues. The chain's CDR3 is CAWSTGQSSGNTIYF. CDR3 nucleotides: TGTGCCTGGAGTACGGGACAGTCCTCTGGAAACACCATATATTTT.

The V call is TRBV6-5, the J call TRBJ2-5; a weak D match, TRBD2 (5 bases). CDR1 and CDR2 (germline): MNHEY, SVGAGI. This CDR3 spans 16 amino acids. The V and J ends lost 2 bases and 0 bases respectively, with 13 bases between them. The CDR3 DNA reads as TGTGCCAGCAGTTACGGGTCGGACGGGGACCAAGAGACCCAGTACTTC. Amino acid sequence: CASSYGSDGDQETQYF.

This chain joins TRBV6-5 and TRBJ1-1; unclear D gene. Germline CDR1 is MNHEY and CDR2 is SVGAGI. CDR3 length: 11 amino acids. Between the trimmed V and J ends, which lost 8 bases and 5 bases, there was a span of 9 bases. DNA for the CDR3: TGTGCCAGCCACGGGAGGACTGAAGCTTTCTTT. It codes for CASHGRTEAFF.

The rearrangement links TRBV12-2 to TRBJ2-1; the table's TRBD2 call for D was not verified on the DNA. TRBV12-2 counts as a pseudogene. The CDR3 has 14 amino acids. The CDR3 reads CASRYPRTGNEQFF. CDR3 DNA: TGTGCAAGTCGCTACCCCAGGACTGGCAATGAGCAGTTCTTC.

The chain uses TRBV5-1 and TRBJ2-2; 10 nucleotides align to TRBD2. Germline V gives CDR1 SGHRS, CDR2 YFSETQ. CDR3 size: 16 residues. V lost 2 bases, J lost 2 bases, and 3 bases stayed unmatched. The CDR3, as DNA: TGCGCCAGCAGCTTTCTAGCGGGGGCTAACACCGGGGAGCTGTTTTTT. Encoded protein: CASSFLAGANTGELFF.

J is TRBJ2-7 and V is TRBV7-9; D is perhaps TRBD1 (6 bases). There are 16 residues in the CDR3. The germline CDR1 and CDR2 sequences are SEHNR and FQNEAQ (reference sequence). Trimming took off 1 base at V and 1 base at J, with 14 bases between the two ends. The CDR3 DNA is TGTGCCAGCAGCTTAGGGGCCGACAGGCCTTCCTACGAGCAGTACTTC. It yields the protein CASSLGADRPSYEQYF.

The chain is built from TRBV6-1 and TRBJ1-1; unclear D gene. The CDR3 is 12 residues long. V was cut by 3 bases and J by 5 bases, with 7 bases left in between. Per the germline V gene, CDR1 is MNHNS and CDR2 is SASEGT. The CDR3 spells CASSDGYTEAFF. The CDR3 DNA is TGTGCCAGCAGTGACGGGTATACTGAAGCTTTCTTT.

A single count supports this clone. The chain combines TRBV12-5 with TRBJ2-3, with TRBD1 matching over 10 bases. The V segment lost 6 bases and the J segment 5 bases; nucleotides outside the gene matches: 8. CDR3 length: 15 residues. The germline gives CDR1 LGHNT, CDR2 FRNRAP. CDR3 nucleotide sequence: TGTGCTAGTGGCCCGGGACAGGGGCGTCAAGATACGCAGTATTTT. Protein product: CASGPGQGRQDTQYF.

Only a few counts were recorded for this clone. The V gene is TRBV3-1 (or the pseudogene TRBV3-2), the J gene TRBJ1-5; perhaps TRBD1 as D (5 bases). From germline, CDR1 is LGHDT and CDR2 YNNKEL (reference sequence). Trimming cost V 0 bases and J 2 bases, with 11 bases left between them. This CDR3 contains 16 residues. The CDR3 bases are TGTGCCAGCAGCCAAGATGGGGCAGGCGGCAATCAGCCCCAGCATTTT. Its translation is CASSQDGAGGNQPQHF.

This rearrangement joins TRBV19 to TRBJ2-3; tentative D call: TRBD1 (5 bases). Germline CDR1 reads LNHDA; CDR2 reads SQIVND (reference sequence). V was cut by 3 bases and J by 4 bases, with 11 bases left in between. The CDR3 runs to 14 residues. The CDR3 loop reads CASSILREADTQYF. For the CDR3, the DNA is TGTGCCAGTAGTATTCTCAGGGAAGCAGATACGCAGTATTTT.

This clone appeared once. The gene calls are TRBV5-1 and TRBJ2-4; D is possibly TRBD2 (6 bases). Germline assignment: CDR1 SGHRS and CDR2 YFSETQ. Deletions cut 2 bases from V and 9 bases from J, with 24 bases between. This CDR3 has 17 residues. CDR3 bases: TGCGCCAGCAGCTTTGTCCCGGGACTTCAAACCAGTAGCATTCAGTACTTC. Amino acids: CASSFVPGLQTSSIQYF.

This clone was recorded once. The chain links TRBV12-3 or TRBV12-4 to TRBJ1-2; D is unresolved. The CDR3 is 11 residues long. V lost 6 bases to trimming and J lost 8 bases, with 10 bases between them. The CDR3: CASSLGVGYTF. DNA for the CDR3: TGTGCCAGCAGCCTAGGAGTAGGCTACACCTTC.

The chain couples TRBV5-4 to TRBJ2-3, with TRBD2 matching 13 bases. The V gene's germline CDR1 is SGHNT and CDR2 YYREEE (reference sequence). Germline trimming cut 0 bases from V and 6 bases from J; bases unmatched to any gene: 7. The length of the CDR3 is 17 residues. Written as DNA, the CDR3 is TGTGCCAGCAGCTTGGGACTAGCGGGGGGTGAGACGGATACGCAGTATTTT. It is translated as CASSLGLAGGETDTQYF.

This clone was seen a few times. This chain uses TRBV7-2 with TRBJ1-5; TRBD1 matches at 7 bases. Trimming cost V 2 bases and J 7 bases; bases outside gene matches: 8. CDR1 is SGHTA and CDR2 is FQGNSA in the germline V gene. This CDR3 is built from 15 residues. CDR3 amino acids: CASSLQDRAGQPQHF. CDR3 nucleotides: TGTGCCAGCAGCTTACAAGACAGGGCTGGCCAGCCCCAGCATTTT. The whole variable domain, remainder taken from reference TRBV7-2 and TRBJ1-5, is GAGVSQSPSNKVTEKGKDVELRCDPISGHTALYWYRQSLGQGLEFLIYFQGNSAPDKSGLPSDRFSAERTGGSVSTLTIQRTQQEDSAVYLCASSLQDRAGQPQHFGDGTRLSIL.

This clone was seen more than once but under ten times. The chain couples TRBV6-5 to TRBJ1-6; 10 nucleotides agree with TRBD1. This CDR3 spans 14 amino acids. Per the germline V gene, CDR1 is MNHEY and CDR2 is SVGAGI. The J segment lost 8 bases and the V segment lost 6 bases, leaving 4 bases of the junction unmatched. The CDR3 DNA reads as TGTGCCAGCAGGCGCGGGACAGGGGATTCACCCCTCCACTTT. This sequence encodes CASRRGTGDSPLHF.